The 32 T cell receptor beta chains below were found in one sample sequenced in a study of beta chain features in type 1 diabetes. Expressed TCRB transcripts were sequenced because the entire RNA isolate underwent reverse transcription. The table came from immunoSEQ multiplex PCR; TCRdb's copy has only in-frame clones and leaves some out. The sample consists of about 250,000 clones, around an eighth of them appearing once. Sample: naive CD4+ T cells from blood. Receptors were obtained from a middle-aged woman in good health.

The V call is TRBV7-9, the J call TRBJ2-7; the match to TRBD1 covers 10 bases. Per germline, CDR1 SEHNR and CDR2 FQNEAQ (reference sequence). The CDR3 runs to 15 residues. V lost 5 bases, J lost 3 bases, and 7 bases stayed unmatched. The CDR3 nucleotides read TGTGCCAGCAGCCCCGACAGGGGGCTTTTCTACGAGCAGTACTTC. It encodes CASSPDRGLFYEQYF.

This clone was picked up many times. The chain combines TRBV7-9 with TRBJ1-4; TRBD1 matches 9 bases. CDR1 and CDR2 from the germline V gene are SEHNR and FQNEAQ (reference sequence). Losses at the gene ends were 6 bases for V and 6 bases for J; bases not matched to a gene: 2. The CDR3 runs 13 residues. The CDR3 spells CASRRQGDEKLFF. CDR3 in DNA: TGTGCCAGCAGGCGACAGGGGGATGAAAAACTGTTTTTT.

The chain couples TRBV2 to TRBJ2-7, with 10 bases lining up with TRBD2. From germline, CDR1 is SNHLY and CDR2 FYNNEI. There are 15 residues in the CDR3. J gave up 4 bases and V 3 bases, and 6 bases lay outside the gene matches. The CDR3 reads CASSDTGLALYEQYF. CDR3 in DNA: TGTGCCAGCAGTGATACGGGACTAGCGCTTTACGAGCAGTACTTC.

The chain combines TRBV6-5 with TRBJ1-6; 10 bases line up with TRBD1. This CDR3 region has 15 residues. J gave up 10 bases and V 4 bases, and 7 bases lay outside the gene matches. Germline V gives CDR1 MNHEY, CDR2 SVGAGI. The CDR3 bases are TGTGCCAGCAGTTCGGGGGACAGGGGTGACTCACCCCTCCACTTT. Translated, it gives CASSSGDRGDSPLHF.

This clone was observed a handful of times. The rearrangement links TRBV6-1 to TRBJ2-7; 8 nucleotides match TRBD1. Germline assignment: CDR1 MNHNS and CDR2 SASEGT. The CDR3 is 15 residues long. Germline trimming cut 5 bases from V and 2 bases from J; bases unmatched to any gene: 8. The DNA of the CDR3 is TGTGCCAGCAGTAGGAAACAGGGGGAGGCCTACGAGCAGTACTTC. It translates to CASSRKQGEAYEQYF.

The V gene is TRBV29-1, the J gene TRBJ2-2, with 8 bases lining up with TRBD1. The V gene end was trimmed by 3 bases and the J gene end by 6 bases; junction bases not matched to a gene: 6. The CDR3 totals 14 residues. Germline V gene sequence: CDR1 SQVTM, CDR2 ANQGSEA. CDR3 region: CSVDSRTGSGELFF. CDR3 nucleotides: TGCAGCGTTGACAGTCGGACAGGGTCCGGGGAGCTGTTTTTT.

This sequence joins TRBV7-2 and TRBJ2-1; tentative D call: TRBD2 (6 bases). The CDR3 contains 13 residues. V dropped 0 bases and J dropped 12 bases, with 12 bases sitting between them. CDR1 is SGHTA, CDR2 FQGNSA, per germline. The CDR3 sequence: CASSLAGRRGQFF. CDR3 nucleotide sequence: TGTGCCAGCAGCTTAGCCGGTCGGAGGGGGCAGTTCTTC.

V and J are TRBV5-6 and TRBJ1-6; D remains unclear. V was pared by 3 bases and J by 4 bases, with 8 bases between. CDR3 length equals 14 residues. The germline V gene has CDR1 SGHDT and CDR2 YYEEEE. The CDR3 sequence is CASSSIRYNSPLHF. DNA for the CDR3: TGTGCCAGCAGCTCTATCCGATATAATTCACCCCTCCACTTT.

The J gene is TRBJ1-4, the V gene TRBV7-9; D unresolved. Trimming took 5 bases from V and 7 from J, leaving 5 bases between them. The CDR3 runs 11 residues. Germline V CDR1 and CDR2: SEHNR, FQNEAQ (reference sequence). The CDR3 DNA follows: TGTGCCAGCAGCGGCGGTGAAAAACTGTTTTTT. Translating gives CASSGGEKLFF.

This clone was seen more than once but under ten times. The J gene is TRBJ2-2, the V gene TRBV2; a possible D gene is TRBD2 (6 bases). Per the germline V gene, CDR1 is SNHLY and CDR2 is FYNNEI. V was clipped by 7 bases and J by 2 bases, with 14 bases between them. The CDR3 consists of 15 residues. CDR3 protein: CASTPEGLNTGELFF. CDR3 DNA: TGTGCCAGCACGCCAGAGGGACTTAACACCGGGGAGCTGTTTTTT. The whole variable domain, filled in from reference TRBV2 and TRBJ2-2, reads EPEVTQTPSHQVTQMGQEVILRCVPISNHLYFYWYRQILGQKVEFLVSFYNNEISEKSEIFDDQFSVERPDGSNFTLKIRSTKLEDSAMYFCASTPEGLNTGELFFGEGSRLTVL.

The gene calls are TRBV14 and TRBJ1-6, with TRBD1 matching 7 bases. The CDR3 consists of 18 residues. Germline V gene sequence: CDR1 SGHDN, CDR2 FVKESK. The V gene end was trimmed by 3 bases and the J gene end by 0 bases; junction bases not matched to a gene: 8. The CDR3 sequence is CASSHKTGPSSYNSPLHF. The CDR3 DNA sequence: TGTGCCAGCAGCCACAAGACAGGGCCGAGCTCCTATAATTCACCCCTCCACTTT.

This clone has more than one count but fewer than ten. The chain has TRBV5-6 and TRBJ1-1, with D tentatively TRBD1 (6 bases). The germline V and J ends were trimmed by 5 bases and 4 bases, with 15 bases remaining between them. This CDR3 region has 14 residues. CDR1 and CDR2 from the germline V gene are SGHDT and YYEEEE. This CDR3 reads CASRVRAGATEAFF. CDR3 nucleotides: TGTGCCAGCAGGGTCAGGGCGGGGGCCACTGAAGCTTTCTTT.

V gene TRBV4-3 combines with J gene TRBJ2-7; 7 bases match TRBD2. The V gene end was trimmed by 4 bases and the J gene end by 3 bases; junction bases not matched to a gene: 6. Germline loops: CDR1 LGHNA, CDR2 YSLEER. There are 14 residues in the CDR3. CDR3 loop: CASSPGLVFYEQYF. Written as DNA, the CDR3 is TGCGCCAGCAGCCCCGGACTAGTTTTCTACGAGCAGTACTTC.

V is TRBV15 and J is TRBJ2-7; D might be TRBD1 (6 bases). There are 14 residues in the CDR3. Germline assignment: CDR1 LNHNV and CDR2 YYDKDF (reference sequence). V shed 1 base and J shed 4 bases, with 11 bases lying between them. The DNA of the CDR3 is TGTGCCACCAGCAGAGCCCGGACAGTTTACGAGCAGTACTTC. Amino acid sequence: CATSRARTVYEQYF.

V gene TRBV5-1 combines with J gene TRBJ1-1, with D possibly being TRBD1 (5 bases). CDR3 length: 13 amino acids. V lost 3 bases and J lost 5, with 11 bases in between. The germline V gene encodes CDR1 SGHRS and CDR2 YFSETQ. Written as DNA, the CDR3 is TGCGCCAGCAGCTCGGCCCGGGGGACTGAAGCTTTCTTT. Amino acid sequence: CASSSARGTEAFF.

This chain joins TRBV4-3 and TRBJ1-3; tentatively, D is TRBD1 (6 bases). CDR3 length equals 17 residues. Trimming removed 1 base at V and 0 bases at J, with 13 bases between. The germline CDR1 and CDR2 sequences are LGHNA and YSLEER. As DNA, the CDR3 is TGCGCCAGCAGCCAAGGGGGGGGCCCCCTCTCTGGAAACACCATATATTTT. This codes for CASSQGGGPLSGNTIYF.

The table lists this clone with many counts. V gene TRBV23-1 combines with J gene TRBJ2-7; D ambiguous. TRBV23-1 is placed among ORFs of uncertain function. The CDR3 sequence is 16 residues long. Trimming stripped 6 bases from V and 3 bases from J, with 21 bases between. CDR3 in amino acids: CASSQPPFIFSYEQYF. CDR3 nucleotides: TGCGCCAGCAGCCAACCCCCGTTCATCTTCAGCTACGAGCAGTACTTC.

This clone was seen only a few times. The chain carries TRBV21-1 and TRBJ2-1; the table names TRBD2, a call not compared with the DNA. TRBV21-1 is a pseudogene segment. CDR3 length equals 16 residues. CDR3 DNA: TGTGCCAGCCGCCGATCTATAGCGGGGGGGCCCCATGAGCAGTTCTTC. Protein: CASRRSIAGGPHEQFF.

The chain links TRBV4-3 to TRBJ2-7; weak D call: TRBD1 (5 bases). Trimming cost V 4 bases and J 1 base, with 11 bases left between them. This CDR3 region has 14 residues. The germline gives CDR1 LGHNA, CDR2 YSLEER. CDR3 nucleotides: TGCGCCAGCAGCCGAGAAACAGGTTCCTACGAGCAGTACTTC. Translation gives CASSRETGSYEQYF.

This chain links TRBV10-1 with TRBJ2-7, with TRBD2 matching over 7 bases. CDR3 length equals 13 residues. The ends lost 4 bases at V and 7 bases at J; junction bases unmatched: 7. CDR1 and CDR2 from the germline V gene are WNHNN and SYGVQD (reference sequence). The CDR3 here is CASSAGGGEEQYF. In nucleotides, the CDR3 is TGCGCCAGCAGTGCCGGCGGGGGTGAGGAGCAGTACTTC.

This clone came up many times. This chain joins TRBV29-1 and TRBJ2-2, with no clear D. This CDR3 is 12 amino acids long. Germline V gene sequence: CDR1 SQVTM, CDR2 ANQGSEA. Trimming shortened V by 2 bases and J by 5 bases, and 6 bases separated the two germline ends. The CDR3 reads CSVEQVTGELFF. The CDR3 DNA sequence: TGCAGCGTTGAACAGGTTACCGGGGAGCTGTTTTTT.

This clone was counted only a few times. One end of the junction does not line up with germline, which may come from a read error. The chain links TRBV19 to TRBJ1-1; TRBD1 matches 9 bases. From germline, CDR1 is LNHDA and CDR2 SQIVND (reference sequence). The CDR3 is 13 residues long. The CDR3 spells CASSGTGNAEAFF. CDR3 bases: TGTGCCAGTAGTGGGACAGGGAACGCTGAAGCTTTCTTT.

The chain links TRBV25-1 to TRBJ2-7; TRBD2 is a possible D gene (5 bases). The V gene's germline CDR1 is MGHDK and CDR2 SYGVNS. Trimming cost V 3 bases and J 0 bases, with 15 bases left between them. This CDR3 has 16 residues. CDR3 sequence (DNA): TGTGCCAGCAGTGATACGGACTCATCGAGCTCCTACGAGCAGTACTTC. It encodes CASSDTDSSSSYEQYF.

The chain recombines TRBV4-3 with TRBJ2-1, with TRBD2 identical over 16 bases. Germline assignment: CDR1 LGHNA and CDR2 YSLEER. The junction had 9 bases not matched to a gene; V was cut back by 4 bases and J by 6 bases. The CDR3 runs 18 residues. The CDR3, as DNA: TGCGCCAGCAGCCCAAGGGCGGGACTAGCGGGGGGGCTCAATGAGCAGTTCTTC. Amino acids: CASSPRAGLAGGLNEQFF.

This clone has more than one count but fewer than ten. CDR3 coding DNA: TGTGCCAGCAGTGAAGCGGGGGGTCGCTCCTACGAGCAGTACTTC. Translating gives CASSEAGGRSYEQYF. V usage is TRBV25-1 and J usage is TRBJ2-7; 8 nucleotides line up with TRBD2. CDR1 and CDR2 from the germline V gene are MGHDK and SYGVNS. The CDR3 is 15 residues long. Trimming at V came to 2 bases and at J to 0 bases, leaving 3 bases not matched to a gene.

This chain joins TRBV6-5 and TRBJ1-6, with TRBD1 matching over 7 bases. The CDR3 length is 15 residues. Unmatched junction bases numbered 9, after V lost 6 bases and J lost 7 bases. Germline V gives CDR1 MNHEY, CDR2 SVGAGI. The CDR3 loop reads CASSRRAGGNSPLHF. The DNA of the CDR3 is TGTGCCAGCAGCCGCAGAGCAGGGGGGAATTCACCCCTCCACTTT.

The chain uses TRBV25-1 and TRBJ2-6; no firm D call. The CDR3 spans 15 residues. Germline CDR1 is MGHDK and CDR2 is SYGVNS. Trimming pared 4 bases from V and 0 bases from J, leaving 7 bases between. The CDR3 here is CASSVRSSGANVLTF. CDR3 DNA: TGTGCCAGCAGTGTTAGGAGCTCTGGGGCCAACGTCCTGACTTTC.

The sample holds a few counts of this clone. The CDR3 nucleotides read TGTGCCAGCAGCTTGCTCGGGGGGGCCTCTGGGGCCAACGTCCTGACTTTC. As protein: CASSLLGGASGANVLTF. The chain couples TRBV7-2 to TRBJ2-6, with TRBD2 matching over 8 bases. This CDR3 contains 17 residues. Germline values: CDR1 SGHTA, CDR2 FQGNSA. The V and J ends lost 3 bases and 0 bases, in that order; junction bases with no gene match: 4.

This sequence joins TRBV10-3 and TRBJ2-5; 7 bases fit TRBD1. J gave up 4 bases and V 3 bases, and 8 bases lay outside the gene matches. CDR3 length equals 15 residues. Germline CDR1 ENHRY, CDR2 SYGVKD. The CDR3 coding sequence is TGTGCCATCAGTGACTCTACAGGGGTGCGAGAGACCCAGTACTTC. Translated, it gives CAISDSTGVRETQYF.

This clone was observed a handful of times. The CDR3 is CASSPLNLRGYGYTF. As DNA, the CDR3 is TGTGCCAGCTCACCATTGAACCTCCGGGGGTATGGCTACACCTTC. The chain couples TRBV18 to TRBJ1-2; D possibly corresponds to TRBD1 (5 bases). From germline, CDR1 is KGHSH and CDR2 LQKENI. This CDR3 has 15 amino acids. The V and J ends lost 2 bases and 5 bases respectively, with 15 bases between them.

CDR3 DNA sequence: TGTGCCAGCTCACCACAGGGGCCCCGGGACGAGCAGTACTTC. It codes for CASSPQGPRDEQYF. This chain connects TRBV18 to TRBJ2-7; weak D call: TRBD1 (5 bases). There are 14 residues in the CDR3. The V end lost 1 base, the J end lost 5 bases, and 12 bases lay between the germline ends. Germline V gives CDR1 KGHSH, CDR2 LQKENI.

V is TRBV25-1 and J is TRBJ1-2, with 8 bases aligning to TRBD1. Germline loops: CDR1 MGHDK, CDR2 SYGVNS. Germline trimming cut 2 bases from V and 8 bases from J; bases unmatched to any gene: 10. The CDR3 loop spans 15 amino acids. The CDR3 DNA is TGTGCCAGCAGTGAACCACAGGGGGGAGTGGAAGGCTACACCTTC. Translating gives CASSEPQGGVEGYTF.